Below, 29 T cell receptor beta chains from the same sample are listed, as sequenced in a study of blood T cell repertoires in COVID-19. Method: immunoSEQ multiplex PCR; TCRdb's copy keeps in-frame clones and lacks some. This table holds some 97,000 clones, around 88% found once. Sequenced: peripheral blood. These receptors originate from a human donor in a cohort sampled during active COVID-19.

This chain uses TRBV27 with TRBJ1-1, with TRBD1 matching 8 bases. Germline CDR1 reads MNHEY; CDR2 reads SMNVEV (reference sequence). Trimming at V came to 5 bases and at J to 4 bases, leaving 9 bases not matched to a gene. The CDR3 is 15 amino acids. CDR3 sequence (DNA): TGTGCCAGCAGTCTAAGGACAGGGTCAAGCACTGAAGCTTTCTTT. As protein: CASSLRTGSSTEAFF.

The rearrangement uses TRBV28 and TRBJ2-7; 7 nucleotides match TRBD2. The CDR3 extends over 15 amino acids. After removal of 8 bases from V and 0 bases from J, the junction contained 10 bases not matched to a gene. Germline lookup yields CDR1 MDHEN and CDR2 SYDVKM. In DNA, the CDR3 is TGTGCCAGCCATAAGGGACGGGGGGTCTCCTACGAGCAGTACTTC. This translates into CASHKGRGVSYEQYF.

V gene TRBV28 combines with J gene TRBJ1-2; TRBD1 matches 12 bases. V was clipped by 4 bases and J by 7 bases; unmatched bases: 10. CDR1 MDHEN and CDR2 SYDVKM come from the germline V gene. The CDR3 runs 16 residues. The CDR3 sequence: CASSSFRDRGRSGYTF. DNA of the CDR3: TGTGCCAGCAGTTCATTCAGGGACAGGGGGCGTAGTGGCTACACCTTC.

The J gene is TRBJ2-1, the V gene TRBV28, with 14 bases lining up with TRBD2. The germline CDR1 and CDR2 sequences are MDHEN and SYDVKM. The CDR3 sequence is 15 residues long. V was pared by 5 bases and J by 9 bases, with 6 bases of the junction left unmatched. DNA of the CDR3: TGTGCCAGCAGTGGGACTAGCGGGAGTATCGGTGAGCAGTTCTTC. It encodes CASSGTSGSIGEQFF.

This clone has just one count. The chain carries TRBV5-6 and TRBJ1-3; D gene ambiguous. CDR3 size: 14 residues. V dropped 0 bases and J dropped 0 bases, with 4 bases sitting between them. CDR1 and CDR2 from the germline V gene are SGHDT and YYEEEE. CDR3: CASSLAGSGNTIYF. The CDR3 nucleotides are TGTGCCAGCAGCTTGGCCGGCTCTGGAAACACCATATATTTT.

This clone was seen only once. CDR3: CASSLDSTGANVLTF. CDR3 in DNA: TGTGCCAGCAGCCTAGACAGCACTGGGGCCAACGTCCTGACTTTC. This chain links TRBV7-2 with TRBJ2-6; possible D gene TRBD1, 5 bases. Trimming took off 5 bases at V and 2 bases at J, with 10 bases between the two ends. Germline V gene lookup returns CDR1 SGHTA and CDR2 FQGNSA. This CDR3 region has 15 residues.

The CDR3: CASSLQGALGYTF. The CDR3 region has the DNA TGTGCCAGCAGCTTACAGGGGGCGCTTGGCTACACCTTC. The chain carries TRBV7-2 and TRBJ1-2, with TRBD1 identical over 8 bases. V lost 2 bases to trimming and J lost 7 bases; unmatched junction nucleotides: 3. CDR3 length equals 13 residues. In germline, CDR1 is SGHTA, CDR2 FQGNSA.

The genes are TRBV10-3 and TRBJ2-1; D might be TRBD2 (6 bases). CDR3 size: 12 residues. V shed 8 bases and J shed 10 bases, with 15 bases lying between them. The germline CDR1 and CDR2 sequences are ENHRY and SYGVKD. CDR3 DNA sequence: TGTGCCATCGGCCCCGGAGGGTACGAGCAGTTCTTC. Protein: CAIGPGGYEQFF.

The chain couples TRBV5-1 to TRBJ2-7; TRBD2 is a possible D gene (6 bases). Germline CDR1 SGHRS, CDR2 YFSETQ. V was trimmed by 3 bases and J by 3 bases, leaving 13 bases between them. CDR3 length: 14 residues. For the CDR3, the DNA is TGCGCCAGCAGCTCACCGGGACTGAACTACGAGCAGTACTTC. Its protein is CASSSPGLNYEQYF. Full variable domain (remainder filled in from reference TRBV5-1 and TRBJ2-7): KAGVTQTPRYLIKTRGQQVTLSCSPISGHRSVSWYQQTPGQGLQFLFEYFSETQRNKGNFPGRFSGRQFSNSRSEMNVSTLELGDSALYLCASSSPGLNYEQYFGPGTRLTVT.

V gene TRBV7-2 combines with J gene TRBJ2-6; possibly TRBD2 for D (6 bases). The CDR3 spans 16 residues. Trimming took off 5 bases at V and 1 base at J, with 12 bases between the two ends. The germline CDR1 and CDR2 sequences are SGHTA and FQGNSA. This CDR3 is CASSPVGGSGANVLTF. Written as DNA, the CDR3 is TGTGCCAGCAGCCCCGTAGGAGGGTCTGGGGCCAACGTCCTGACTTTC.

The rearrangement links TRBV12-3 or TRBV12-4 to TRBJ2-2, with unresolved D. The CDR3 extends over 13 amino acids. V was trimmed by 6 bases and J by 5 bases, leaving 10 bases between them. This CDR3 reads CASRPPTTGELFF. For the CDR3, the DNA is TGTGCCAGCAGGCCCCCTACGACCGGGGAGCTGTTTTTT.

CDR3 sequence reads: CASNTQGVTSEKLFF. The CDR3 nucleotides are TGTGCCAGTAATACACAAGGAGTAACGAGTGAAAAACTGTTTTTT. The chain carries TRBV19 and TRBJ1-4; D call uncertain. The CDR3 runs 15 residues. Germline V gene sequence: CDR1 LNHDA, CDR2 SQIVND (reference sequence). The germline V and J ends were trimmed by 7 bases and 7 bases, with 19 bases remaining between them.

Only one count was recorded for this clone. The genes are TRBV5-1 and TRBJ2-1; weak D call: TRBD2 (6 bases). In germline, CDR1 is SGHRS, CDR2 YFSETQ. V lost 3 bases to trimming and J lost 9 bases, with 16 bases between them. The CDR3 has 14 amino acids. The CDR3 is CASSSPQTRIEQFF. The CDR3 DNA sequence: TGCGCCAGCAGCTCACCACAGACTAGAATTGAGCAGTTCTTC.

V usage is TRBV15 and J usage is TRBJ2-7; 8 positions match TRBD2. V trimming: 2 bases; J trimming: 6 bases; junction bases outside the gene matches: 12. Germline V gene lookup returns CDR1 LNHNV and CDR2 YYDKDF (reference sequence). The CDR3 covers 16 residues. This CDR3 reads CATSRFPKREKAEQYF. The CDR3 region has the DNA TGTGCCACCAGCAGATTTCCTAAGCGGGAGAAGGCCGAGCAGTACTTC.

The J gene is TRBJ1-2, the V gene TRBV6-6, with 7 bases identical to TRBD1. V gave up 5 bases and J gave up 7 bases; unmatched junction bases: 4. Germline loops: CDR1 MNHNY, CDR2 SVGAGI (reference sequence). This CDR3 has 12 residues. CDR3 nucleotide sequence: TGTGCCAGCAGTCCCGACAGGGCTGGCTACACCTTC. It is translated as CASSPDRAGYTF.

CDR3 sequence reads: CASSLNTEAFF. The DNA of the CDR3 is TGTGCCAGCTCCCTAAACACTGAAGCTTTCTTT. The chain couples TRBV18 to TRBJ1-1; unclear D gene. There are 11 residues in the CDR3. Germline CDR1 is KGHSH and CDR2 is LQKENI. Deletions cut 6 bases from V and 2 bases from J, with 4 bases between.

The table lists this clone with a count of one. V is TRBV12-3 or TRBV12-4 and J is TRBJ1-4; D ambiguous. CDR3 length: 12 amino acids. V lost 3 bases to trimming and J lost 10 bases, with 9 bases between them. Here the CDR3 DNA reads TGTGCCAGCAGTTTTGCCCAAGCAAAACTGTTTTTT. It specifies CASSFAQAKLFF.

This chain joins TRBV7-9 and TRBJ1-4, with D tentatively TRBD1 (5 bases). Germline lookup yields CDR1 SEHNR and CDR2 FQNEAQ (reference sequence). The CDR3 runs to 15 residues. V lost 2 bases to trimming and J lost 4 bases, with 11 bases between them. CDR3 protein: CASSLPGIGNEKLFF. The CDR3 DNA reads TGTGCCAGCAGCTTACCAGGGATTGGTAATGAAAAACTGTTTTTT.

CDR3 sequence: CASSRGTGENSPLHF. In DNA form, the CDR3 reads TGTGCCAGCAGTAGGGGGACAGGAGAAAATTCACCCCTCCACTTT. The V and J genes are TRBV6-5 and TRBJ1-6; 8 bases fit TRBD1. The length of the CDR3 is 15 residues. The junction had 7 bases not matched to a gene; V was cut back by 5 bases and J by 7 bases. Germline V gene sequence: CDR1 MNHEY, CDR2 SVGAGI.

The chain recombines TRBV6-5 with TRBJ1-1; TRBD1 is a possible D gene (5 bases). This CDR3 region has 13 residues. The V end was cut by 7 bases, the J end by 1 base, with 10 bases between. Germline CDR1 reads MNHEY; CDR2 reads SVGAGI. In DNA, the CDR3 is TGTGCCAGCATGGGGGGGAGGAACACTGAAGCTTTCTTT. This gives the protein CASMGGRNTEAFF.

CDR3 nucleotides: TGCGCCAGCCGACAGGGGGCGGGCACCGGGGAGCTGTTTTTT. Translated: CASRQGAGTGELFF. This rearrangement joins TRBV5-1 to TRBJ2-2, with 10 bases that match TRBD1. CDR1 and CDR2 (germline): SGHRS, YFSETQ. V trimming: 7 bases; J trimming: 4 bases; junction bases outside the gene matches: 4. CDR3 length equals 14 residues.

The genes are TRBV19 and TRBJ2-7, with a weak D call TRBD1 (6 bases). This CDR3 spans 14 amino acids. The V end lost 1 base, the J end lost 0 bases, and 7 bases lay between the germline ends. The V gene's germline CDR1 is LNHDA and CDR2 SQIVND (reference sequence). DNA for the CDR3: TGTGCCAGTAGTATAGGGGACATCTCCTACGAGCAGTACTTC. Its translation is CASSIGDISYEQYF.

This clone was seen a single time. The V gene is TRBV24-1, the J gene TRBJ2-5; 8 bases line up with TRBD2. Germline CDR1 is KGHDR and CDR2 is SFDVKD. Losses at the gene ends were 4 bases for V and 0 bases for J; bases not matched to a gene: 6. The CDR3 covers 16 residues. In DNA, the CDR3 is TGTGCCACCAGTGACTACGGGAGGGGGTACCAAGAGACCCAGTACTTC. Amino acid sequence: CATSDYGRGYQETQYF.

Concerning this clone itself: Germline is not matched at one junction end, which may reflect a read error. The V gene is TRBV6-1, the J gene TRBJ2-1; TRBD2 aligns across 9 bases. CDR3 length: 14 amino acids. The germline V gene has CDR1 MNHNS and CDR2 SASEGT. CDR3 amino acids: CASREAGGLNEQFF. CDR3 nucleotide sequence: TGTGCCAGCAGGGAAGCGGGAGGTCTCAATGAGCAGTTCTTC.

The gene calls are TRBV9 and TRBJ2-1, with 13 positions matching TRBD2. Germline V gene lookup returns CDR1 SGDLS and CDR2 YYNGEE. The CDR3 spans 16 residues. V dropped 0 bases and J dropped 10; count of bases not matched to a gene: 7. The CDR3 nucleotides read TGTGCCAGCAGCGTAGGTGGACTAGCGGGAGTATACGAGCAGTTCTTC. Translated: CASSVGGLAGVYEQFF. Drawing the rest from reference TRBV9 and TRBJ2-1, the complete variable domain is DSGVTQTPKHLITATGQRVTLRCSPRSGDLSVYWYQQSLDQGLQFLIQYYNGEERAKGNILERFSAQQFPDLHSELNLSSLELGDSALYFCASSVGGLAGVYEQFFGPGTRLTVL.

V usage is TRBV2 and J usage is TRBJ1-1; tentatively, D is TRBD1 (5 bases). This CDR3 region has 15 residues. Germline lookup yields CDR1 SNHLY and CDR2 FYNNEI. Trimming removed 3 bases from V and 2 bases from J, with 13 bases in between. The CDR3 nucleotides are TGTGCCAGCAGTGATTTGATGTGGGGCAACACTGAAGCTTTCTTT. This codes for CASSDLMWGNTEAFF.

CDR3 DNA: TGCGCCAGCAGCTTGGCTAGCGGGAGTAGGTTGGGGTCCTACGAGCAGTACTTC. As protein: CASSLASGSRLGSYEQYF. This chain joins TRBV5-1 and TRBJ2-7; 10 bases align to TRBD2. The trim removed 0 bases at V and 1 base at J, leaving 10 bases unmatched. Germline V gene lookup returns CDR1 SGHRS and CDR2 YFSETQ. The length of the CDR3 is 18 residues.

The chain carries TRBV5-1 and TRBJ2-5; D is possibly TRBD1 (6 bases). V lost 5 bases to trimming and J lost 5 bases, with 19 bases between them. The germline gives CDR1 SGHRS, CDR2 YFSETQ. The CDR3 extends over 15 amino acids. CDR3 residues: CASRQTGSRTETQYF. The CDR3, as DNA: TGCGCCAGCAGGCAGACAGGCTCAAGGACGGAGACCCAGTACTTC.

The gene calls are TRBV6-2 or TRBV6-3 and TRBJ1-1; D is unclear. In germline, CDR1 is MNHEY, CDR2 SVGEGT. Trimming removed 0 bases from V and 1 base from J, with 21 bases in between. This CDR3 is built from 19 residues. This CDR3 is CASSYSTSRAGKGNTEAFF. The CDR3 coding sequence is TGTGCCAGCAGTTACTCGACTTCGCGGGCCGGAAAGGGGAACACTGAAGCTTTCTTT.